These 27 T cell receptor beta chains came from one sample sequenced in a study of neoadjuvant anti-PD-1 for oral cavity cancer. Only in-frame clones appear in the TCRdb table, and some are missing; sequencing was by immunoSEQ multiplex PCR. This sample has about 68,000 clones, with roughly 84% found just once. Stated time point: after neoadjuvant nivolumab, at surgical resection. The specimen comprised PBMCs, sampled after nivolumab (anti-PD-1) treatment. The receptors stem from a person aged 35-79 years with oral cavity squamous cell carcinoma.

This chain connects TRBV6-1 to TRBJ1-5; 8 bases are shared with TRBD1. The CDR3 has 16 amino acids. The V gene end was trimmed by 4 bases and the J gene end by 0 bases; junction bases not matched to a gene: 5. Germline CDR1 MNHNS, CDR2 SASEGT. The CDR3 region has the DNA TGTGCCAGCAGTGTGACAGGGGTTATTAGCAATCAGCCCCAGCATTTT. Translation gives CASSVTGVISNQPQHF.

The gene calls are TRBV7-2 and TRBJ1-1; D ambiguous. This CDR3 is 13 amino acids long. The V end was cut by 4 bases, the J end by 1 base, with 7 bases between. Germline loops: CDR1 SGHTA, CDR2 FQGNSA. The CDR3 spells CASSSHPNTEAFF. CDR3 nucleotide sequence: TGTGCCAGCAGCTCCCACCCGAACACTGAAGCTTTCTTT.

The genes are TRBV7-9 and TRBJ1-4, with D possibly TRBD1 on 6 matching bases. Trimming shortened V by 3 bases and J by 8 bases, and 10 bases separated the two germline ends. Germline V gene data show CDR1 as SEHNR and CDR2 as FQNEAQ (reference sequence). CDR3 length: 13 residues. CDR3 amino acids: CASSLGAGEKLFF. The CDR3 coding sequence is TGTGCCAGCAGCTTGGGGGCAGGGGAAAAACTGTTTTTT. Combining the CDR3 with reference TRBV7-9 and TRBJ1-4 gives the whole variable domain DTGVSQNPRHKITKRGQNVTFRCDPISEHNRLYWYRQTLGQGPEFLTYFQNEAQLEKSRLLSDRFSAERPKGSFSTLEIQRTEQGDSAMYLCASSLGAGEKLFFGSGTQLSVL.

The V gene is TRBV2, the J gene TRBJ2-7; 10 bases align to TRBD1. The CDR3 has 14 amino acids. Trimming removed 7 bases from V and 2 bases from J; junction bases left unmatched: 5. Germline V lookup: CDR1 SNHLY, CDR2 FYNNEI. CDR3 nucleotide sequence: TGTGCCAGCAAGAAGGGACAGGGGACCTACGAGCAGTACTTC. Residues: CASKKGQGTYEQYF.

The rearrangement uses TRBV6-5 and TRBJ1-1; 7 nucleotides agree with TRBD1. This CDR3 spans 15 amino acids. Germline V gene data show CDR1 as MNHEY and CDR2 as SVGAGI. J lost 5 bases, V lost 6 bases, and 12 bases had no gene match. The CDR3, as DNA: TGTGCCAGCAGGAGAAAGGGGGCGGGGGGAACTGAAGCTTTCTTT. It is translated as CASRRKGAGGTEAFF.

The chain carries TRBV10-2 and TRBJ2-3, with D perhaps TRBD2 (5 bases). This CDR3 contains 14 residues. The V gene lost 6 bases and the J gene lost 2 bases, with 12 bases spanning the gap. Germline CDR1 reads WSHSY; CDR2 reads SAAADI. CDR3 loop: CASRDLGITDTQYF. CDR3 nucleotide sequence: TGCGCCAGCAGGGACTTGGGGATCACAGATACGCAGTATTTT.

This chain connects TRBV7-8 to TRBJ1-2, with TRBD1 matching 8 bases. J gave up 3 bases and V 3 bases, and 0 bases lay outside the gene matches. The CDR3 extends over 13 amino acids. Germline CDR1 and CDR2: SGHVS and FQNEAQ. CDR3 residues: CASSLTGDYGYTF. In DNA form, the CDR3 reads TGTGCCAGCAGCTTGACAGGGGACTATGGCTACACCTTC.

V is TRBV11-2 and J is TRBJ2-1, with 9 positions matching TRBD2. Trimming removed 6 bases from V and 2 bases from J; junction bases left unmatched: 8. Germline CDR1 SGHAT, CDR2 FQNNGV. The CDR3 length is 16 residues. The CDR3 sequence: CASSRVGTSPYNEQFF. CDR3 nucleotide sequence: TGTGCCAGCAGTCGAGTAGGGACTAGCCCCTACAATGAGCAGTTCTTC.

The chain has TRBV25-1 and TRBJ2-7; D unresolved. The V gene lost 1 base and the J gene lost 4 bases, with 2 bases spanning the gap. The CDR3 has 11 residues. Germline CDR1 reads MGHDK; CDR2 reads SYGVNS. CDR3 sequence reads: CASSEWYEQYF. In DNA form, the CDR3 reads TGTGCCAGCAGTGAATGGTACGAGCAGTACTTC.

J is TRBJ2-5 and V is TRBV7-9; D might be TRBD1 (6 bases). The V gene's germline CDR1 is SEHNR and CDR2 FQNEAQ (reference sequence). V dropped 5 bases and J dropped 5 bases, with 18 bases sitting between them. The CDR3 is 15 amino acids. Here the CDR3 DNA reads TGTGCCAGCAGCGCCCCCCGGGACACCCAGGAGACCCAGTACTTC. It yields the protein CASSAPRDTQETQYF.

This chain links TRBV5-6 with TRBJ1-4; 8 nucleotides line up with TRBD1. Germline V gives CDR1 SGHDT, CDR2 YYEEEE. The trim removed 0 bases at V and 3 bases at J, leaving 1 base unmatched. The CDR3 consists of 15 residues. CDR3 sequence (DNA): TGTGCCAGCAGCTTGGTGGACAGGGCTAATGAAAAACTGTTTTTT. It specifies CASSLVDRANEKLFF.

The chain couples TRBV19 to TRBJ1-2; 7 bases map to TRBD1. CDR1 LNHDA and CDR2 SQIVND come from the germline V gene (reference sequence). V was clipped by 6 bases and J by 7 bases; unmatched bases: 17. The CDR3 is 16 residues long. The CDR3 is CASSSSGGQYSGGYTF. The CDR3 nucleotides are TGTGCCAGTAGCAGCTCCGGGGGACAGTATTCGGGTGGCTACACCTTC.

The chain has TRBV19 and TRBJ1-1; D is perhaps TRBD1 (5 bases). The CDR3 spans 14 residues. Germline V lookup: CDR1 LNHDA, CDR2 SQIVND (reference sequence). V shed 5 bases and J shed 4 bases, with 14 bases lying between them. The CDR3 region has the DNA TGTGCCAGTAGTTTCAGGGAATATGGCACTGAAGCTTTCTTT. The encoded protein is CASSFREYGTEAFF.

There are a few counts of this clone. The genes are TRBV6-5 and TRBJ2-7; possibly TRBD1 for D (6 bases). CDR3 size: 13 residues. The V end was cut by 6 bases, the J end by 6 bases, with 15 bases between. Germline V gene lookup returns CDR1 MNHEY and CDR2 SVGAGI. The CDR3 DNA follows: TGTGCCAGCAGCTCGGACAGTTCCGGCGAGCAGTACTTC. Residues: CASSSDSSGEQYF.

In DNA, the CDR3 is TGTGCCTGGAGCCGGACAGTTGCAACTAATGAAAAACTGTTTTTT. It yields the protein CAWSRTVATNEKLFF. This chain connects TRBV30 to TRBJ1-4, with D maybe TRBD1 (6 bases). The CDR3 is made up of 15 amino acids. Germline CDR1 and CDR2: GTSNPN and SVGIG (reference sequence). V shed 3 bases and J shed 0 bases, with 11 bases lying between them.

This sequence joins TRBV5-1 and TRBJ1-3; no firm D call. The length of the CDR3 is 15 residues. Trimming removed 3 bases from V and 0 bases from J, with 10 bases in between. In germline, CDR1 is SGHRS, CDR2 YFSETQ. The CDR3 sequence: CASSSDGSSGNTIYF. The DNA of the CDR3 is TGCGCCAGCAGCTCGGACGGATCCTCTGGAAACACCATATATTTT.

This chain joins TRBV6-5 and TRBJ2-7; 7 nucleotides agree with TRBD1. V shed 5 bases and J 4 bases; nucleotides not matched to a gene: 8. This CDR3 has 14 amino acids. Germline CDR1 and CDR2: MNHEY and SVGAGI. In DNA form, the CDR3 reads TGTGCCAGCAGTACCTCCCTGGGACAGTACGAGCAGTACTTC. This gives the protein CASSTSLGQYEQYF.

CDR3 bases: TGTGCCTGGAGTCAAGGGGCGGGGGAGCAGTACTTC. Translation: CAWSQGAGEQYF. The chain combines TRBV30 with TRBJ2-7, with a tentative D call TRBD2 (6 bases). V was shortened by 2 bases and J by 7 bases, with 12 bases between the two germline ends. CDR1 and CDR2 from the germline V gene are GTSNPN and SVGIG (reference sequence). CDR3 length: 12 residues.

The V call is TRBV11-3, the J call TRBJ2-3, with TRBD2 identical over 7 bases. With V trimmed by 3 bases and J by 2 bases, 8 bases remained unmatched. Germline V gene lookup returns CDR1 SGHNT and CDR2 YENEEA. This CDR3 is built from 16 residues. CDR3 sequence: CASSFGRNILTDTQYF. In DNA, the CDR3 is TGTGCCAGCAGCTTCGGGAGGAATATCCTCACAGATACGCAGTATTTT.

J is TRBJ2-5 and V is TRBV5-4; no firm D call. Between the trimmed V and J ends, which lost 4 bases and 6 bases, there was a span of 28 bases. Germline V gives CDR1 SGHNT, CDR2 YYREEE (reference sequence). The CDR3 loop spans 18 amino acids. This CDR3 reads CASSLETDMGGTKQTQYF. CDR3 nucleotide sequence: TGTGCCAGCAGCCTGGAGACCGATATGGGCGGAACAAAACAGACCCAGTACTTC.

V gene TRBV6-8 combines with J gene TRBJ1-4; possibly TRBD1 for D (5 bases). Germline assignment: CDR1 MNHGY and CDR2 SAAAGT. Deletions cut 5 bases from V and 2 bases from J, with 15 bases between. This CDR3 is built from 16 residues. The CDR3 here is CASSTGQGNTNEKLFF. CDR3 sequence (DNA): TGTGCCAGCAGTACGGGGCAAGGGAATACTAATGAAAAACTGTTTTTT.

CDR3 amino acids: CASSSNQNSGANVLTF. DNA of the CDR3: TGTGCCAGCAGCAGCAACCAGAACTCTGGGGCCAACGTCCTGACTTTC. This chain uses TRBV5-4 with TRBJ2-6; no firm D call. Trimming removed 4 bases from V and 0 bases from J, with 11 bases in between. Germline CDR1 is SGHNT and CDR2 is YYREEE (reference sequence). CDR3 length: 16 amino acids. The full variable domain, its missing parts supplied by reference TRBV5-4 and TRBJ2-6, is ETGVTQSPTHLIKTRGQQVTLRCSSQSGHNTVSWYQQALGQGPQFIFQYYREEENGRGNFPPRFSGLQFPNYSSELNVNALELDDSALYLCASSSNQNSGANVLTFGAGSRLTVL.

The CDR3: CASSIEMWGYNEQFF. The CDR3 DNA follows: TGTGCCAGTAGTATAGAAATGTGGGGGTACAATGAGCAGTTCTTC. The J gene is TRBJ2-1, the V gene TRBV19; tentatively, D is TRBD1 or TRBD2 (5 bases each). Trimming pared 0 bases from V and 4 bases from J, leaving 10 bases between. The CDR3 covers 15 residues. CDR1 is LNHDA and CDR2 is SQIVND in the germline V gene (reference sequence). The whole variable domain, remainder taken from reference TRBV19 and TRBJ2-1, is DGGITQSPKYLFRKEGQNVTLSCEQNLNHDAMYWYRQDPGQGLRLIYYSQIVNDFQKGDIAEGYSVSREKKESFPLTVTSAQKNPTAFYLCASSIEMWGYNEQFFGPGTRLTVL.

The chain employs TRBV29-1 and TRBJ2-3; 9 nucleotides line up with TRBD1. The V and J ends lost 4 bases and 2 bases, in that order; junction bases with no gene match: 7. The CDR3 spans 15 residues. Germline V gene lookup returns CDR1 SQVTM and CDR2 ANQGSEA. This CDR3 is CSVVSGTGLTDTQYF. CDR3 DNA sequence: TGCAGCGTTGTCTCCGGGACAGGGCTCACAGATACGCAGTATTTT.

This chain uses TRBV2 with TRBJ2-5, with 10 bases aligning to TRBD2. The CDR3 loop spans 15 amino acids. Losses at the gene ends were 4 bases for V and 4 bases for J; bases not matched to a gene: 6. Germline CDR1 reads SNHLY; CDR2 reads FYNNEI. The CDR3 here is CASSAKLAGAETQYF. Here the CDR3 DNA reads TGTGCCAGCAGTGCCAAGCTAGCGGGAGCAGAGACCCAGTACTTC.

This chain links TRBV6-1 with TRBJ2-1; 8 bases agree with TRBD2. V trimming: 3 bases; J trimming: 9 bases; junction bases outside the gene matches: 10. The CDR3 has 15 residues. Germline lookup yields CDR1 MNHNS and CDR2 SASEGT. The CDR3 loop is CASSDRSGGPREQFF. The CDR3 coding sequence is TGTGCCAGCAGTGATAGGTCGGGAGGGCCGCGTGAGCAGTTCTTC.

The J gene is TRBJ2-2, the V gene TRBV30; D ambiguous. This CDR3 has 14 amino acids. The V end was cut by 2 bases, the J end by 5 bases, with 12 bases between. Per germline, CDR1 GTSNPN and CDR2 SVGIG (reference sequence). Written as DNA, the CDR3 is TGTGCCTGGAGTAGTGGCCGCGTGACCGGGGAGCTGTTTTTT. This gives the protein CAWSSGRVTGELFF.